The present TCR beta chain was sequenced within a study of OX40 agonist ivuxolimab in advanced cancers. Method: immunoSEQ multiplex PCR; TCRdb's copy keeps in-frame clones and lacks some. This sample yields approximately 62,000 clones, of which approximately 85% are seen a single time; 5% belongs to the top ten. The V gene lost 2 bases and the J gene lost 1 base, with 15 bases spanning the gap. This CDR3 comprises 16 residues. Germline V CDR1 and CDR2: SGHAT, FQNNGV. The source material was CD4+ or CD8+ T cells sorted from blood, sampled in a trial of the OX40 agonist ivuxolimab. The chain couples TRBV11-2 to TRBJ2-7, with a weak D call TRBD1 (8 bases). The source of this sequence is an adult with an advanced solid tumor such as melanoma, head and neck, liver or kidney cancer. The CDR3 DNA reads TGTGCCAGCAGCTTACTCACAGGGGGAGGGTCCTACGAGCAGTACTTC. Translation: CASSLLTGGGSYEQYF.